The source of this T cell receptor (beta chain) is a study of control samples from healthy donors and cancer patients. Only one count was recorded for this clone. Profiled with immunoSEQ multiplex PCR; TCRdb holds only in-frame clones, not every one. The sample lists fewer than 150,000 clones; approximately 90% were seen once. This CDR3 region has 15 residues. V gave up 2 bases and J gave up 4 bases; unmatched junction bases: 5. Per the germline V gene, CDR1 is SGHDN and CDR2 is FVKESK. This receptor was identified in a man aged 18 to 29 in good health. The chain combines TRBV14 with TRBJ2-7, with 10 nucleotides matching TRBD1. Sequenced input: blood. CDR3 amino acids: CASSQWTGGKYEQYF. The CDR3 nucleotides are TGTGCCAGCAGCCAATGGACAGGGGGAAAGTACGAGCAGTACTTC.